This T cell receptor beta chain is from a study of OX40 agonist ivuxolimab in advanced cancers. Per the germline V gene, CDR1 is SGHDN and CDR2 is FVKESK. The CDR3 covers 17 residues. The ends lost 4 bases at V and 8 bases at J; junction bases unmatched: 17. With regard to this clone: Antigen specificity is unknown.

Only in-frame clones appear in the TCRdb table, and some are missing; sequencing was by immunoSEQ multiplex PCR. The sample lists approximately 92,000 clones; roughly 95% were seen once. Notes on the study in general: The CD4+ and CD8+ T cells in the blood had expanded clonally by week 6 at 0.1 to 3.0 mg/kg. The study found among the lowest clonal expansion in partial responders at 0.1-3.0 mg/kg. Also present in some nonresponders was a low level of normalized T-cell clonal expansion.

The rearrangement joins TRBV14 to TRBJ2-1, with 7 bases fitting TRBD1. Sequenced material: CD4+ or CD8+ T cells sorted from blood, taken in a trial of the OX40 agonist ivuxolimab. This clonotype was sampled from an adult with an advanced solid tumor such as melanoma, head and neck, liver or kidney cancer. This chain's CDR3 is CASSRDGVGTVIHEQFF. The CDR3 nucleotides read TGTGCCAGCAGCCGGGACGGTGTAGGGACAGTTATACATGAGCAGTTCTTC.